The rows below give T cell receptor beta chains drawn from one sample of a study of regulatory T cells in long-lasting Graves disease. One entry per CDR3 protein, called by TCRdb with MiXCR from the multiplex PCR reads. The sample yields roughly 360,000 distinct CDR3 sequences, roughly 25% seen once. The sequencing here drew on peripheral blood mononuclear cells (PBMCs), taken when the disease was refractory, from a patient treated with antithyroid drugs. The source of these receptors is a woman aged 40 to 50 with Graves disease. The CDR3 runs from the conserved cysteine through the conserved F or W. A D gene is named only where the DNA matches it firmly. Size is stated for part of the rows, as once, few or many counts, or as a class when the clone is expanded.

D	J	V	length	size	DNA	CDR3
TRBD1	TRBJ2-2	TRBV6-5	21	few	TGTGCCAGCAGTTGCTGGACAGGGGGCTTTCTGACGGAGTGGTGCACCGGGGAGCTGTTTTTT	CASSCWTGGFLTEWCTGELFF
NA	TRBJ2-1	TRBV15	15	many	TGTGCCACCAGCAGACTAGTTAGTACCTACAATGAGCAGTTCTTC	CATSRLVSTYNEQFF
NA	TRBJ2-7	TRBV12-3/TRBV12-4	13	many	TGTGCCAGCAGTTTGGGATCGGATGGCGAGCAGTACTTC	CASSLGSDGEQYF
NA	TRBJ1-2	TRBV20-1	14	NA	TGCAGTATCAACCCGGGGAGGGTTTTAAAGGGCTACACCTTC	CSINPGRVLKGYTF
NA	TRBJ1-2	TRBV28	11	many	TGTGCCAGCAGTTTTTTGCAGAGCTACACCTTC	CASSFLQSYTF
TRBD1	TRBJ1-5	TRBV19	15	NA	TGTGCCAGTAGTCATCCCGGGACAGGTCCATTTCCCCAGCATTTT	CASSHPGTGPFPQHF
NA	TRBJ2-5	TRBV29-1	14	many	TGCAGCGGGGAGCTTGGGGGGGCCCAAGAGACCCAGTACTTC	CSGELGGAQETQYF
NA	TRBJ2-7	TRBV12-3/TRBV12-4	16	many	TGTGCCAGCAGTCCGGCGTGGGGGGTGAGAGGGGGCGAGCAGTACTTC	CASSPAWGVRGGEQYF
TRBD1	TRBJ2-1	TRBV28	16	NA	TGTGCCAGCAGTCCCCCCGGACAGGGGAAAGGGAATGAGCAGTTCTTC	CASSPPGQGKGNEQFF
TRBD2	TRBJ2-3	TRBV28	15	NA	TGTGCCAGCAGTTCCGGACTAGCGGTGACAGATACGCAGTATTTT	CASSSGLAVTDTQYF
TRBD1	TRBJ2-4	TRBV20-1	13	NA	TGCAGTGCTAGAGGGGACAGGGGAAACATTCAGTACTTC	CSARGDRGNIQYF
TRBD1	TRBJ2-5	TRBV18	14	few	TGTGCCAGCTCAGCGACAGGGAGCGGAGAGACCCAGTACTTC	CASSATGSGETQYF
TRBD1	TRBJ2-2	TRBV5-1	16	few	TGCGCCAGCAGCTTGGCCCGGGACAGGAACACCGGGGAGCTGTTTTTT	CASSLARDRNTGELFF
NA	TRBJ1-5	TRBV13	14	few	TGTGCCAGCAGCTTAGGGTTCCTCAATCAGCCCCAGCATTTT	CASSLGFLNQPQHF
TRBD2	TRBJ2-7	TRBV4-1	15	NA	TGCGCCAGCAGCCAGGGGACTAGCGTTACCTACGAGCAGTACTTC	CASSQGTSVTYEQYF
NA	TRBJ1-6	TRBV7-2	16	few	TGTGCCAGCGGGAGGAGACAGGCCTCCTATAATTCACCCCTCCACTTT	CASGRRQASYNSPLHF
NA	TRBJ2-3	TRBV12-3/TRBV12-4	13	many	TGTGCCAGCAGTTTACTTTGGGCAGATACGCAGTATTTT	CASSLLWADTQYF
NA	TRBJ1-2	TRBV28	13	many	TGTGCCAGCAGCCCCCCCGGCCCCTATGGCTACACCTTC	CASSPPGPYGYTF
NA	TRBJ2-1	TRBV7-3	15	many	TGTGCCAGCAGCTTAACGTCAGTACGGGGCAATGAGCAGTTCTTC	CASSLTSVRGNEQFF
NA	TRBJ1-5	TRBV2	15	many	TGTGCCAGCAGTGAAGGGCAGGTTTTGGGTCAGCCCCAGCATTTT	CASSEGQVLGQPQHF
NA	TRBJ1-5	TRBV6-5	13	few	TGTGCCAGCAGTTACTACAGAAATCAGCCCCAGCATTTT	CASSYYRNQPQHF
NA	TRBJ1-1	TRBV27	13	many	TGTGCCAGCACTCAATCGGTGAACACTGAAGCTTTCTTT	CASTQSVNTEAFF
NA	TRBJ1-5	TRBV28	15	many	TGTGCCAGTAACTCCAGGCGTGGGAACAATCAGCCCCAGCATTTT	CASNSRRGNNQPQHF
NA	TRBJ1-2	TRBV29-1	17	NA	TGCAGCGTTGACATGTCGGGAAGGCGCAGGAGGGACTATGGCTACACCTTC	CSVDMSGRRRRDYGYTF
NA	TRBJ1-5	TRBV5-6	15	NA	TGTGCCAGCAGCTTTTGGTTTGCGACCAATCAGCCCCAGCATTTT	CASSFWFATNQPQHF
TRBD2	TRBJ2-2	TRBV5-1	15	NA	TGCGCCAGCAGCTTACAGACTAGCGGGAGGAGGGAGCTGTTTTTT	CASSLQTSGRRELFF
NA	TRBJ1-5	TRBV5-1	14	NA	TGCGCCAGCAGCTTGGTCGGCCTCACGGGGCCCCAGCATTTT	CASSLVGLTGPQHF
NA	TRBJ1-5	TRBV7-9	15	many	TGTGCCAGCAGCCCAGGGTGGGGATTCAATCAGCCCCAGCATTTT	CASSPGWGFNQPQHF
NA	TRBJ2-1	TRBV11-2	15	many	TGTGCCAGCAGTCCCGAACGGGGTTCCCACAATGAGCAGTTCTTC	CASSPERGSHNEQFF
NA	TRBJ1-2	TRBV20-1	14	many	TGCAGTGCTAGATCCGGGGACGGAAACTATGGCTACACCTTC	CSARSGDGNYGYTF
NA	TRBJ2-5	TRBV28	14	many	TGTGCCAGCAGTTCCCCTGAGGGGGGTGCGACCCAGTACTTC	CASSSPEGGATQYF
TRBD1	TRBJ2-7	TRBV28	11	many	TGTGCCACCGCAGGGGGCAGCGAGCAGTACTTC	CATAGGSEQYF